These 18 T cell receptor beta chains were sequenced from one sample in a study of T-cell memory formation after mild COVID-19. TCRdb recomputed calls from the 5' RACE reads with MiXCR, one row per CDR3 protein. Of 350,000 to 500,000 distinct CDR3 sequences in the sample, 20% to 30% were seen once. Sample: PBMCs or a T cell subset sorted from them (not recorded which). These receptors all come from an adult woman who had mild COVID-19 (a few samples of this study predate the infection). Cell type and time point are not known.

The CDR3 DNA follows: TGTGCCACCAGTGGGTCTTTGCGGGGGGCCCAGCATTTT. Protein: CATSGSLRGAQHF. The chain employs TRBV24-1 and TRBJ1-5, with D possibly being TRBD1 (5 bases). V lost 5 bases to trimming and J lost 11 bases, with 15 bases between them. This CDR3 comprises 13 residues. In germline, CDR1 is KGHDR, CDR2 SFDVKD.

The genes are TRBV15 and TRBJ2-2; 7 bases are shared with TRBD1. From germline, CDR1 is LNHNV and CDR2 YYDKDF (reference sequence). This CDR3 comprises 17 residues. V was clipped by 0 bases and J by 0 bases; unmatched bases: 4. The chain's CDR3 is CATSRDGGQTNTGELFF. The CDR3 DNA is TGTGCCACCAGCAGAGATGGGGGACAGACGAACACCGGGGAGCTGTTTTTT.

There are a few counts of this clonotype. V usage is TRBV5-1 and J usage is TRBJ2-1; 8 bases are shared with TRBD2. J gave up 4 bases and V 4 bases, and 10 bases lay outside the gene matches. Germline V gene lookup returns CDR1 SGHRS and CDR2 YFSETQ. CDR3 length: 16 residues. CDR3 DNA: TGCGCCAGCAGCCCCCGTAGCGGGGTTGGGTACAATGAGCAGTTCTTC. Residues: CASSPRSGVGYNEQFF. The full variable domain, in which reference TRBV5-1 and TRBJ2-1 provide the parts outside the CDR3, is KAGVTQTPRYLIKTRGQQVTLSCSPISGHRSVSWYQQTPGQGLQFLFEYFSETQRNKGNFPGRFSGRQFSNSRSEMNVSTLELGDSALYLCASSPRSGVGYNEQFFGPGTRLTVL.

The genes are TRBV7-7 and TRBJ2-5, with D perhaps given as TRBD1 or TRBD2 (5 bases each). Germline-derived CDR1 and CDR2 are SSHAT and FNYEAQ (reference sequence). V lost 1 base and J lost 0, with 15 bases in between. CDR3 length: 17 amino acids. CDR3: CASSLGVGPKYQETQYF. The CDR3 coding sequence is TGTGCCAGCAGCTTAGGAGTGGGACCGAAGTACCAAGAGACCCAGTACTTC.

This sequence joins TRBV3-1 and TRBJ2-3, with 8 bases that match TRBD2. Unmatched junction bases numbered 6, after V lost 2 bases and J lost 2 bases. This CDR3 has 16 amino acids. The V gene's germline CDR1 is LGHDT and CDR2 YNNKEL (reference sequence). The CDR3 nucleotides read TGTGCCAGCAGCCAATTTACTAGCGGCCCCACAGATACGCAGTATTTT. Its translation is CASSQFTSGPTDTQYF.

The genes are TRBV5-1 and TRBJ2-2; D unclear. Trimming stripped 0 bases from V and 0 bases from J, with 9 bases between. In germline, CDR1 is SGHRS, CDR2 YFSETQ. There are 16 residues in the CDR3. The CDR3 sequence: CASSLGVGSNTGELFF. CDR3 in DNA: TGCGCCAGCAGCTTGGGAGTCGGGTCGAACACCGGGGAGCTGTTTTTT.

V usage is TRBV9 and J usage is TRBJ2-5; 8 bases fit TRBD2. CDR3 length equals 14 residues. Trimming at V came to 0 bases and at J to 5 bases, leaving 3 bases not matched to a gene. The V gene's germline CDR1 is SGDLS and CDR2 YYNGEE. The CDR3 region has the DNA TGTGCCAGCAGCGTAGTGCCTAGCGGGGAGACCCAGTACTTC. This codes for CASSVVPSGETQYF.

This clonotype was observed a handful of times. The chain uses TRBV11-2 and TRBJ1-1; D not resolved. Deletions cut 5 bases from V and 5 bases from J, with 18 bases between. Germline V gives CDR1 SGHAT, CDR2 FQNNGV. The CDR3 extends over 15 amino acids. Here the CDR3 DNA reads TGTGCCAGCAGCCCCCGGCAAGCGATCCCGACTGAAGCTTTCTTT. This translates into CASSPRQAIPTEAFF. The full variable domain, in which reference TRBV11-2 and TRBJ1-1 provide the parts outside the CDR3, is EAGVAQSPRYKIIEKRQSVAFWCNPISGHATLYWYQQILGQGPKLLIQFQNNGVVDDSQLPKDRFSAERLKGVDSTLKIQPAKLEDSAVYLCASSPRQAIPTEAFFGQGTRLTVV.

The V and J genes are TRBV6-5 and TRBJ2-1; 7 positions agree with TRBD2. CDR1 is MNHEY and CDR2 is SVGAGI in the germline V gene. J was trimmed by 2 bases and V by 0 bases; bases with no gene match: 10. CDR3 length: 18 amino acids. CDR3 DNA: TGTGCCAGCAGTTACTCGGCGGTAGCGGGCCTTCCCTACAATGAGCAGTTCTTC. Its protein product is CASSYSAVAGLPYNEQFF.

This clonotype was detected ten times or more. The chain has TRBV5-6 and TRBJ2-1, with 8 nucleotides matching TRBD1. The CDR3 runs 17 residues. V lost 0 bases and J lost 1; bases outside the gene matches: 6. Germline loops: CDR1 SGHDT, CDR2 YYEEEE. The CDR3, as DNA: TGTGCCAGCAGCTTGGGGGTTAGACAGGGGTCCTACAATGAGCAGTTCTTC. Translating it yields CASSLGVRQGSYNEQFF.

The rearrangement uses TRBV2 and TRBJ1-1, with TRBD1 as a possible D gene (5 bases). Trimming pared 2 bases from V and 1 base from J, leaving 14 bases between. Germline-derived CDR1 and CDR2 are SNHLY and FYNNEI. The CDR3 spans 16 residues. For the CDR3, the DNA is TGTGCCAGCAGTGAACCTAGGGCAGGGCGGAACACTGAAGCTTTCTTT. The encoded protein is CASSEPRAGRNTEAFF.

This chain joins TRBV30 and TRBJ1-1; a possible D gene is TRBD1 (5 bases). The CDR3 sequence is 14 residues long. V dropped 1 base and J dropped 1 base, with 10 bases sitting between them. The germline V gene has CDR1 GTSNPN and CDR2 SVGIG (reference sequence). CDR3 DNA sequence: TGTGCCTGGAGTGAAGGGGTCCAGAACACTGAAGCTTTCTTT. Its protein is CAWSEGVQNTEAFF. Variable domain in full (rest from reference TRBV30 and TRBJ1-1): SQTIHQWPATLVQPVGSPLSLECTVEGTSNPNLYWYRQAAGRGLQLLFYSVGIGQISSEVPQNLSASRPQDRQFILSSKKLLLSDSGFYLCAWSEGVQNTEAFFGQGTRLTVV.

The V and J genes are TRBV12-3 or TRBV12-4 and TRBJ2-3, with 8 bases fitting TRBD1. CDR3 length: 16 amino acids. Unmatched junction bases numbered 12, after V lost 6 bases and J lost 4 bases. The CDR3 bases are TGTGCCAGCAGCCCTGGGGGACAGGCTCCCTCAGATACGCAGTATTTT. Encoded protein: CASSPGGQAPSDTQYF.

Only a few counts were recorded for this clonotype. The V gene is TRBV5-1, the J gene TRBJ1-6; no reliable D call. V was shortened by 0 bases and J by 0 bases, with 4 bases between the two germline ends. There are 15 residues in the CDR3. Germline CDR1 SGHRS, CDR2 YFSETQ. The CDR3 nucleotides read TGCGCCAGCAGCTTGGAGAGCTCCTATAATTCACCCCTCCACTTT. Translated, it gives CASSLESSYNSPLHF.

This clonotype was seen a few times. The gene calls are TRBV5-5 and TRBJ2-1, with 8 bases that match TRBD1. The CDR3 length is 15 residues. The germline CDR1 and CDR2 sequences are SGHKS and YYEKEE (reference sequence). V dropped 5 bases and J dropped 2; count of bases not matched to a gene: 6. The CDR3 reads CASRLGQGAYNEQFF. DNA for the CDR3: TGTGCCAGCAGACTTGGACAGGGTGCCTACAATGAGCAGTTCTTC.

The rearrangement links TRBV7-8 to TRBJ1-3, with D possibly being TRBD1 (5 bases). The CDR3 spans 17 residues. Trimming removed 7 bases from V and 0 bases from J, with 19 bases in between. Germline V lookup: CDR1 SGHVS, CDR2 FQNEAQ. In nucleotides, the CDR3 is TGTGCCAGCACCACCCGGGGCGGCCTATCCTCTGGAAACACCATATATTTT. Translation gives CASTTRGGLSSGNTIYF. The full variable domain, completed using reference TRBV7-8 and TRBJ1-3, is GAGVSQSPRYKVAKRGQDVALRCDPISGHVSLFWYQQALGQGPEFLTYFQNEAQLDKSGLPSDRFFAERPEGSVSTLKIQRTQQEDSAVYLCASTTRGGLSSGNTIYFGEGSWLTVV.

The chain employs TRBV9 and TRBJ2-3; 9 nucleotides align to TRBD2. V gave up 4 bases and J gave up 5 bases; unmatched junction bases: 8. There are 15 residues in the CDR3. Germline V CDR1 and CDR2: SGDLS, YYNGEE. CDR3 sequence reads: CASSPWTSVGDTQYF. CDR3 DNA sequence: TGTGCCAGCAGCCCATGGACTAGCGTGGGAGATACGCAGTATTTT.

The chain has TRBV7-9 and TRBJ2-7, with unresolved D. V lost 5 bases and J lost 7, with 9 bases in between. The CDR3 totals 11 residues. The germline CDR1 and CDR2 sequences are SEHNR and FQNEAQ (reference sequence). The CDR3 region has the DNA TGTGCCAGCAGCCTCCGGGTGGAGCAGTACTTC. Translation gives CASSLRVEQYF.